Following are 8 T cell receptor beta chains from one sample sequenced in a study of cytomegalovirus exposure and HLA in healthy donors. Primers for the PCR totalled 60 Vbeta and 13 Jbeta. Using immunoSEQ multiplex PCR, the repertoire was profiled, and TCRdb retains in-frame clones only, with some absent. Of 110,000 to 150,000 clones in the sample, over 70% are singletons; the top ten hold roughly 1.8%. Sequencing input: PBMCs. These receptors all stem from a woman aged 40 to 50 in good health and CMV-seronegative.

The gene calls are TRBV12-2 and TRBJ2-1; TRBD1, the D gene given by the table, was not confirmed from the DNA. TRBV12-2 is a listed pseudogene. The CDR3 consists of 14 residues. The CDR3 coding sequence is TGTGCAAGTCGCTTACTTGGTGCTTTTTTCTTGGCGTTCTTC. This encodes CASRLLGAFFLAFF.

The CDR3 DNA reads as TGTGCCAGCAGCGTAGAAGGGCGGGGGCGAGGAAACACCATATATTTT. Protein: CASSVEGRGRGNTIYF. The gene calls are TRBV9 and TRBJ1-3; possibly TRBD1 for D (6 bases). Trimming removed 0 bases from V and 4 bases from J, with 14 bases in between. CDR1 and CDR2 from the germline V gene are SGDLS and YYNGEE. The CDR3 extends over 16 amino acids.

In this sample, this clone turned up a few times. The gene calls are TRBV6-5 and TRBJ1-5; 8 bases align to TRBD1. CDR3 length equals 14 residues. Germline CDR1 is MNHEY and CDR2 is SVGAGI. The V and J ends lost 6 bases and 6 bases, in that order; junction bases with no gene match: 7. CDR3 loop: CASRTTGESQPQHF. For the CDR3, the DNA is TGTGCCAGCAGGACGACAGGGGAGAGTCAGCCCCAGCATTTT.

To note about this clone: At one boundary the junction diverges from the germline segment, which might be a read error. The chain has TRBV7-9 and TRBJ2-3; TRBD2 is a possible D gene (6 bases). This CDR3 region has 12 residues. The germline gives CDR1 SEHNR, CDR2 FQNEAQ (reference sequence). The DNA of the CDR3 is TGTTCCAGCAGCCTGGACTACCATACGCAGTATTTT. Protein: CSSSLDYHTQYF.

V and J are TRBV5-6 and TRBJ2-5, with 7 bases that match TRBD1. CDR3 length: 16 amino acids. V was clipped by 2 bases and J by 4 bases; unmatched bases: 11. CDR1 and CDR2 from the germline V gene are SGHDT and YYEEEE. Written as DNA, the CDR3 is TGTGCCAGCAGCTTATACAAAAACTACAGGGGAGAGACCCAGTACTTC. Its protein product is CASSLYKNYRGETQYF.

V gene TRBV7-9 combines with J gene TRBJ1-1, with D hard to call. V was clipped by 5 bases and J by 5 bases, with 18 bases between them. CDR1 and CDR2 (germline): SEHNR, FQNEAQ (reference sequence). There are 15 residues in the CDR3. The CDR3 DNA reads TGTGCCAGCAGCCATCATAACAGTGGCGGGACTGAAGCTTTCTTT. It codes for CASSHHNSGGTEAFF.

V and J are TRBV6-1 and TRBJ1-1, with no clear D. Germline V gene data show CDR1 as MNHNS and CDR2 as SASEGT. The CDR3 covers 13 residues. Trimming took 5 bases from V and 0 from J, leaving 7 bases between them. This chain's CDR3 is CASSFLLNTEAFF. The CDR3 DNA is TGTGCCAGCAGTTTTCTTTTGAACACTGAAGCTTTCTTT.

This chain links TRBV6-1 with TRBJ2-1, with 12 bases fitting TRBD2. CDR1 and CDR2 from the germline V gene are MNHNS and SASEGT. Trimming took 6 bases from V and 10 from J; bases not matched to a gene: 10. CDR3 length: 15 amino acids. CDR3 amino acids: CASSATSGRAGEQFF. CDR3 sequence (DNA): TGTGCCAGCAGCGCGACTAGCGGGAGAGCGGGGGAGCAGTTCTTC.